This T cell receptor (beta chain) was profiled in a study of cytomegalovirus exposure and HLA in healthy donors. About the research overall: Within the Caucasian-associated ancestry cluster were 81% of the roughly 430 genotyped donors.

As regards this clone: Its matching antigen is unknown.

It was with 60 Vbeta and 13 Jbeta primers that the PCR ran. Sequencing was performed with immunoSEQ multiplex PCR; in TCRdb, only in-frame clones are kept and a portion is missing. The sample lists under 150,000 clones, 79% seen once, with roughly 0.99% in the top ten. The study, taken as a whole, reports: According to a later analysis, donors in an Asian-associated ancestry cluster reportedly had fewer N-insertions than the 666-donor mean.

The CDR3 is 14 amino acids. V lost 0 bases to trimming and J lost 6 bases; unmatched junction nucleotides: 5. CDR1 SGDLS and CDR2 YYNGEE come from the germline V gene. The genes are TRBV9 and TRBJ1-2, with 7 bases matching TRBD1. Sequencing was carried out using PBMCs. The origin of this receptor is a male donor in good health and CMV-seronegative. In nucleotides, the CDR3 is TGTGCCAGCAGCGTAGCCCCGACAGGGAATGGCTACACCTTC. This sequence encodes CASSVAPTGNGYTF. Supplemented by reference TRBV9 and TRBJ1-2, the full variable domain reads DSGVTQTPKHLITATGQRVTLRCSPRSGDLSVYWYQQSLDQGLQFLIQYYNGEERAKGNILERFSAQQFPDLHSELNLSSLELGDSALYFCASSVAPTGNGYTFGSGTRLTVV.